The next 7 T cell receptor beta chains were all read from a single sample in a study of regulatory T cells in long-lasting Graves disease. Time point here: newly diagnosed GD, antithyroid drugs for less than 3 months. TCR sequences were obtained from RNA taken from PBMCs. CDR3 regions were amplified by Arm-PCR using iRepertoire HTBI primers to build TCR beta libraries. TCRdb ran MiXCR on the multiplex PCR reads and lists one entry per CDR3 protein. The sample has 500,000 or so distinct CDR3 sequences, 12% to 15% seen once. The same specimen was also included in a second study, on T cells in Graves' hyperthyroidism and ophthalmopathy.

Sequences were derived from peripheral blood mononuclear cells (PBMCs), sampled at new diagnosis, from a patient treated with antithyroid drugs. Receptors were obtained from a woman aged 50 to 65 with Graves disease.

At least ten counts were recorded for this clonotype. The rearrangement links TRBV6-2 or TRBV6-3 to TRBJ1-5; unclear D gene. The V end was cut by 5 bases, the J end by 3 bases, with 8 bases between. The CDR3 is 13 amino acids. From germline, CDR1 is MNHEY and CDR2 SVGEGT. Written as DNA, the CDR3 is TGTGCCAGCAGTGAACAGAACAATCAGCCCCAGCATTTT. It yields the protein CASSEQNNQPQHF.

This clonotype was detected many times. The rearrangement joins TRBV3-1 to TRBJ1-1; 10 bases match TRBD1. Germline V gene data show CDR1 as LGHDT and CDR2 as YNNKEL (reference sequence). The V gene end was trimmed by 1 base and the J gene end by 5 bases; junction bases not matched to a gene: 4. The CDR3 covers 15 residues. In DNA, the CDR3 is TGTGCCAGCAGCCAAGCCGGGACAGGGGTGACTGAAGCTTTCTTT. It encodes CASSQAGTGVTEAFF.

The table lists this clonotype with many counts. This chain uses TRBV10-3 with TRBJ2-1, with unresolved D. Deletions cut 3 bases from V and 0 bases from J, with 9 bases between. Germline V gene data show CDR1 as ENHRY and CDR2 as SYGVKD. CDR3 length: 15 amino acids. The CDR3 reads CAISEPSSSYNEQFF. The CDR3 DNA follows: TGTGCCATCAGTGAACCCTCCAGCTCCTACAATGAGCAGTTCTTC.

This clonotype occurred a few times. The CDR3 protein is CASSYSDRGHYGYTF. In DNA, the CDR3 is TGTGCCAGCAGTTACTCGGACAGGGGTCACTATGGCTACACCTTC. The chain links TRBV6-5 to TRBJ1-2, with 9 bases matching TRBD1. The CDR3 has 15 residues. J gave up 3 bases and V 0 bases, and 2 bases lay outside the gene matches. Germline assignment: CDR1 MNHEY and CDR2 SVGAGI.

The CDR3, as DNA: TGTGCCTGGAGTGTACGGCCCCACAGGGCCCGTATCTACGAGCAGTACTTC. Its protein is CAWSVRPHRARIYEQYF. The genes are TRBV30 and TRBJ2-7, with D perhaps TRBD1 (6 bases). The germline V and J ends were trimmed by 0 bases and 3 bases, with 21 bases remaining between them. CDR3 length: 17 amino acids. Looked up from germline, CDR1 is GTSNPN and CDR2 is SVGIG (reference sequence).

This clonotype was seen repeatedly, ten times or more. The chain is built from TRBV28 and TRBJ2-5; TRBD1 aligns across 7 bases. The germline gives CDR1 MDHEN, CDR2 SYDVKM. The V gene end was trimmed by 6 bases and the J gene end by 2 bases; junction bases not matched to a gene: 3. The CDR3 sequence is 13 residues long. CDR3 in amino acids: CASSTGAQETQYF. The CDR3 DNA follows: TGTGCCAGCAGCACAGGGGCGCAAGAGACCCAGTACTTC.

The chain joins TRBV28 to TRBJ2-5; D not resolved. Trimming removed 2 bases at V and 4 bases at J, with 8 bases between. This CDR3 region has 13 residues. Germline loops: CDR1 MDHEN, CDR2 SYDVKM. The DNA for the CDR3 is TGTGCCAGCAGTTTAAGTCCAGGAGAGACCCAGTACTTC. It yields the protein CASSLSPGETQYF. The full variable domain, with the rest looked up from reference TRBV28 and TRBJ2-5, is DVKVTQSSRYLVKRTGEKVFLECVQDMDHENMFWYRQDPGLGLRLIYFSYDVKMKEKGDIPEGYSVSREKKERFSLILESASTNQTSMYLCASSLSPGETQYFGPGTRLLVL.